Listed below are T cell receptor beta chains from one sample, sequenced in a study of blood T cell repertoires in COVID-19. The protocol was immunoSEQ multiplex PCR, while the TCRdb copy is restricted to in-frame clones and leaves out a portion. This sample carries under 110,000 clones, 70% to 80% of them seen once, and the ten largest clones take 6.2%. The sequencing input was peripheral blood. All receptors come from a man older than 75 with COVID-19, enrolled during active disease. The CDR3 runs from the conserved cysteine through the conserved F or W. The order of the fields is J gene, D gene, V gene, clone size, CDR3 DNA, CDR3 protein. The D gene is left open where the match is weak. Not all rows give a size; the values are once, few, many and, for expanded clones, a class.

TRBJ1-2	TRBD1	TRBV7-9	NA	TGTGCCAGCAGCTTACTCGGACAGGCGGATGGCTACACCTTC	CASSLLGQADGYTF
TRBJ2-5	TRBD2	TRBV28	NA	TGTGCCAGCACCTCGACGGGAGGGACGGAGACCCAGTACTTC	CASTSTGGTETQYF
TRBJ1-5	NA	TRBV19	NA	TGTGCCAGTAGTTGGCAGCGCAGCAATCAGCCCCAGCATTTT	CASSWQRSNQPQHF
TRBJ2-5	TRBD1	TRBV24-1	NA	TGTGCCACCAGTGCCGAGACAGGGACCCAAGAGACCCAGTACTTC	CATSAETGTQETQYF
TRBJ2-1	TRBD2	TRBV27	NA	TGTGCCAGCAGTTTAGTCGCTAGCGGGGCTTCGGATGAGCAGTTCTTC	CASSLVASGASDEQFF
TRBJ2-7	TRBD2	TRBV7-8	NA	TGTGCCAGCAGTCCTATCGTGAGCGGGAGGGCCTACGAGCAGTACTTC	CASSPIVSGRAYEQYF
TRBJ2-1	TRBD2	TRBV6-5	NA	TGTGCCAGCAGTTACAGGGCGGGAGGTCTCAATGAGCAGTTCTTC	CASSYRAGGLNEQFF
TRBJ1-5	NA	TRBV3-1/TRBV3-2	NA	TGTGCCAGCAGCCAAGACCCAAATCAGCCCCAGCATTTT	CASSQDPNQPQHF
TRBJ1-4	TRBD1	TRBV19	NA	TGTGCCAGTAGTGCCGACAGGGGGCGTGAAAAACTGTTTTTT	CASSADRGREKLFF
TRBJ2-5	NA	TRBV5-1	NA	TGCGCCAGCAGCCGGGGGACAGATCGTCAAGAGACCCAGTACTTC	CASSRGTDRQETQYF
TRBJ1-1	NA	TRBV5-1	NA	TGCGCCAGCAGCTTGCGTCGGGGGGGAATGAACACTGAAGCTTTCTTT	CASSLRRGGMNTEAFF
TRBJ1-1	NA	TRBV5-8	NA	TGTGCCAGCAGCTTGGGGATAACAGGGATTGGTTTCTTT	CASSLGITGIGFF
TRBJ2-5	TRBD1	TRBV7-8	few	TGTGCCAGCAGCTTATATGGGGGACAGGGAAGAAAAGAGACCCAGTACTTC	CASSLYGGQGRKETQYF
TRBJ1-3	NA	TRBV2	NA	TGTGCCAGCAGATTCTCAGGAGGAAACACCATATATTTT	CASRFSGGNTIYF
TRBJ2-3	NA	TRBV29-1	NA	TGCAGCGTTGAACTGGGCGGGACCGGTACGCAGTATTTT	CSVELGGTGTQYF
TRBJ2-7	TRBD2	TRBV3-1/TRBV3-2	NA	TGTGCCAGCAGCCGCGGACTAGCGGGAGAGCCCGAGCAGTACTTC	CASSRGLAGEPEQYF
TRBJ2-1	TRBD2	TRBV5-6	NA	TGTGCCAGCAGACCGACTAGCGGGATGAATGAGCAGTTCTTC	CASRPTSGMNEQFF
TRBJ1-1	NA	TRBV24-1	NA	TGTGCCACCAGTATTGGGAGGAGGGCTTTCTTT	CATSIGRRAFF
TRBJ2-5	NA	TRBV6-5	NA	TGTGCCACTGGCAGGGAGGAAGAGACCCAGTACTTC	CATGREEETQYF
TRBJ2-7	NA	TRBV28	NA	TGTGCCAGCAGAACAGACTACGAGCAGTACTTC	CASRTDYEQYF
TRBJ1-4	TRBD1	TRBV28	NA	TGTGCCAGCAGTCCGACAGGGGCAGGTGAAAAACTGTTTTTT	CASSPTGAGEKLFF
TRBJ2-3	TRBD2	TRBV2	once	TGTGCCAGCAGTTTCTATAGCGGGACGGGAAATACGCAGTATTTT	CASSFYSGTGNTQYF
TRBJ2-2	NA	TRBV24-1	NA	TGTGCCACCAGTTTTGGGGGCGCGGCCGGGGAGCTGTTTTTT	CATSFGGAAGELFF
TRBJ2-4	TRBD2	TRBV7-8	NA	TGTGCCAGCAGCTTAGGACTAGCGGGGGCCCCCGAACTAGCCAAAAACATTCAGTACTTC	CASSLGLAGAPELAKNIQYF
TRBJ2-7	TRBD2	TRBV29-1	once	TGCAGCGTTCGGACTAGCGGCTCCTACGAGCAGTACTTC	CSVRTSGSYEQYF
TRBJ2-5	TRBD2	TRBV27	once	TGTGCCAGCAGTTTAACGAGTGGCGGGAGATTTGGGGAGACCCAGTACTTC	CASSLTSGGRFGETQYF
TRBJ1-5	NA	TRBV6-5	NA	TGTGCCAGCAGTACGAGTTACATACAGAATCAGCCCCAGCATTTT	CASSTSYIQNQPQHF
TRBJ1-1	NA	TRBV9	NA	TGTGCCAGCAGCGTATGGGGGGGAGGTAGTGAAGCTTTCTTT	CASSVWGGGSEAFF
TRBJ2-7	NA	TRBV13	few	TGTGCCAGCAGCTTAGGGGTTCGGGGGAAGAGGACCTACGAGCAGTACTTC	CASSLGVRGKRTYEQYF
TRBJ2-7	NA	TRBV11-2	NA	TGTGCCAGCAGCCGCTGGGGGGTCGAGCAGTACTTC	CASSRWGVEQYF
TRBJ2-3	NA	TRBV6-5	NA	TGTGCCAGCAGTTACTCCCCGGGATCTTACACAGATACGCAGTATTTT	CASSYSPGSYTDTQYF
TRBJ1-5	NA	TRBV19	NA	TGTGCCAGTACCACCTTTGACAGTCAGCCCCAGCATTTT	CASTTFDSQPQHF
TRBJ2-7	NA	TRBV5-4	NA	TGTGCCAGCAGCTTAACTAACTCCTACGAGCAGTACTTC	CASSLTNSYEQYF
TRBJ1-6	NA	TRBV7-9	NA	TGTGCCAGCAGCCAAGACATTGGTGGGCCCCTCCACTTT	CASSQDIGGPLHF
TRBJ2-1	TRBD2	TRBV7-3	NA	TGTGCCAGCAGCCCTACTTCTAGCGGAAACAATGAGCAGTTCTTC	CASSPTSSGNNEQFF
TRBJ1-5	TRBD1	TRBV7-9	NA	TGTGCCAGCAGCGTCGGGACAGGGGGCGATCAGCCCCAGCATTTT	CASSVGTGGDQPQHF
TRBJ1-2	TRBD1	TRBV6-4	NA	TGTGCCAGCAGCGCCGAAGCCGGGACAGGGGGATATGGCTACACCTTC	CASSAEAGTGGYGYTF
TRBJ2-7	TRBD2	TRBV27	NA	TGTGCCAGCAGAAAAAGCGGGACTAGCGGTTCCTACGAGCAGTACTTC	CASRKSGTSGSYEQYF
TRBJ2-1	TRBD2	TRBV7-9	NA	TGTGCCAGCAGCTCTACTGGGACTAGCGGGAGCTACAATGAGCAGTTCTTC	CASSSTGTSGSYNEQFF
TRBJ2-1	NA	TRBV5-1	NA	TGCGCCAGCAGGGACGATGGGAGCACCTACAATGAGCAGTTCTTC	CASRDDGSTYNEQFF
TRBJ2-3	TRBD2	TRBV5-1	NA	TGCGCCAGCAGCTCGGGACTAGCGCGTAGCACAGATACGCAGTATTTT	CASSSGLARSTDTQYF
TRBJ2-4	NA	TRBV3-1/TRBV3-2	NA	TGTGCCAGCAGCCAGCAGCCGGGGGAAAACATTCAGTACTTC	CASSQQPGENIQYF
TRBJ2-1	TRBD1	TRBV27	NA	TGTGCCAGCAGGATACAGGGGCCCAGGAATGAGCAGTTCTTC	CASRIQGPRNEQFF
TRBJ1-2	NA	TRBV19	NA	TGTGCCAGTAGTCCACTGGGGCAGGGCTCCTATGGCTACACCTTC	CASSPLGQGSYGYTF
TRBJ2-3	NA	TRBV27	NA	TGTGCCAGCAGGCTCCCTGGGGGGGCTACTAGCACAGATACGCAGTATTTT	CASRLPGGATSTDTQYF
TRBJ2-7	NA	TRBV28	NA	TGTGCCAGCAGTCCCTATTCAACCTACGAGCAGTACTTC	CASSPYSTYEQYF
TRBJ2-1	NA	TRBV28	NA	TGTGCCAGCAGTATATCGGACAGAGGAAATGAGCAGTTCTTC	CASSISDRGNEQFF
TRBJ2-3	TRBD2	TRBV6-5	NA	TGTGCCAGCAGTTACTCGGGACTAGCGGGATCAGATACGCAGTATTTT	CASSYSGLAGSDTQYF
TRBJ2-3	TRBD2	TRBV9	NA	TGTGCCAGCAGCAAGACTAGCGAAGGGAGCACAGATACGCAGTATTTT	CASSKTSEGSTDTQYF
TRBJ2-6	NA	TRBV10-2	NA	TGCGCCAGCAGTGAGTTGAGGGCAGCTACTCCTGGGGCCAACGTCCTGACTTTC	CASSELRAATPGANVLTF
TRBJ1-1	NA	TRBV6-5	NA	TGTGCCAGCAGGCGGGGGACGAACACTGAAGCTTTCTTT	CASRRGTNTEAFF
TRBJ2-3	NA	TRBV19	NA	TGTGCCAGTAGTAGGACAGTAAGCACAGATACGCAGTATTTT	CASSRTVSTDTQYF
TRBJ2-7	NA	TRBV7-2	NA	TGTGCCAGCAGCTTAGCGCTAGGGGCGCGCTCCGCCGAGCAGTACTTC	CASSLALGARSAEQYF
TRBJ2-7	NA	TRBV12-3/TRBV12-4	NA	TGTGCCAGCAGTCTGACTGGAAGCTACGAGCAGTACTTC	CASSLTGSYEQYF